This is a list of T cell receptor beta chains from one sample in a study of blood T cell repertoires in COVID-19. Sequencing was performed with immunoSEQ multiplex PCR; in TCRdb, only in-frame clones are kept and a portion is missing. The sample holds fewer than 350,000 clones, 80% to 85% seen once. Sequencing was performed on peripheral blood. The origin of the receptors is a woman aged 55-69 years with active or convalescent COVID-19. Each CDR3 is given with its conserved first and last residue. Each record gives: clone size, D gene, V gene, J gene, CDR3 protein, CDR3 DNA. A D gene is named only where the DNA matches it firmly. Part of the rows lack a size; the others show once, few, many or a class for expanded clones.

>.|.|TRBV7-9|TRBJ1-2
CASWDHRTDYGYTF
TGTGCCAGCTGGGACCACCGGACAGATTATGGCTACACCTTC
>.|.|TRBV6-6|TRBJ2-7
CATDNEKYEQYF
TGTGCCACCGATAACGAGAAGTACGAGCAGTACTTC
>.|TRBD2|TRBV12-5|TRBJ2-3
CASGTSAGDPLFSTDTQYF
TGTGCTAGTGGGACTTCCGCGGGGGACCCCTTATTTAGCACAGATACGCAGTATTTT
>.|TRBD2|TRBV7-2|TRBJ2-5
CASSLGLTSGGERGETQYF
TGTGCCAGCAGCTTAGGCCTGACTAGCGGGGGGGAACGAGGGGAGACCCAGTACTTC
>few|.|TRBV19|TRBJ1-5
CASSIQAYQPQHF
TGTGCCAGTAGTATACAGGCTTATCAGCCCCAGCATTTT
>.|.|TRBV7-3|TRBJ1-1
CASSLIRQARILNTEAFF
TGTGCCAGCAGCTTAATCCGGCAGGCGCGAATTCTGAACACTGAAGCTTTCTTT
>.|.|TRBV2|TRBJ1-2
CASGTANYGYTF
TGTGCCAGCGGTACAGCTAACTATGGCTACACCTTC
>.|TRBD2|TRBV4-1|TRBJ2-5
CASRTSGGAGETQYF
TGCGCCAGCAGAACTAGCGGGGGGGCCGGGGAGACCCAGTACTTC
>.|.|TRBV5-1|TRBJ2-7
CASSLAGGSPYEQYF
TGCGCCAGCAGCTTGGCGGGGGGCTCCCCCTACGAGCAGTACTTC
>.|.|TRBV7-8|TRBJ2-2
CASSSTGGGTGELFF
TGTGCCAGCAGCTCCACGGGGGGCGGGACCGGGGAGCTGTTTTTT
>.|TRBD1|TRBV18|TRBJ2-3
CASSPRGGEDTQYF
TGTGCCAGCTCACCACGAGGGGGCGAAGATACGCAGTATTTT
>.|.|TRBV11-3|TRBJ1-4
CASSLEGGREDEKLFF
TGTGCCAGCAGCTTAGAAGGGGGGCGGGAGGATGAAAAACTGTTTTTT
>.|TRBD1|TRBV2|TRBJ2-2
CASSYDRGNTGELFF
TGTGCCAGCAGTTATGACAGGGGAAACACCGGGGAGCTGTTTTTT
>.|TRBD2|TRBV12-5|TRBJ2-5
CASGLGSGGQETQYF
TGTGCTAGTGGTCTAGGTAGCGGGGGGCAAGAGACCCAGTACTTC